This paragraph reports one TCR beta chain. The data are from a study of CD8 T cells in Susac syndrome. CD8+ and CD4+ T cells from blood underwent TCR beta sequencing. The CDR3 is 15 residues long. Germline loops: CDR1 SEHNR, CDR2 FQNEAQ (reference sequence). The trim removed 5 bases at V and 7 bases at J, leaving 7 bases unmatched. Random-hexamer reverse transcription was applied to about 0.5 to 1 ug RNA. In TCRdb, the immunoSEQ multiplex PCR reads were re-called with MiXCR into one record per CDR3 protein. The sample holds approximately 53,000 distinct CDR3 sequences, just over 90% seen once. The source is a human donor with multiple sclerosis. The sequenced sample was CD8+ T cells from PBMCs. V usage is TRBV7-9 and J usage is TRBJ1-4, with TRBD1 matching 10 bases. This CDR3 reads CASSLGGQGTEKLFF. CDR3 DNA: TGTGCCAGCAGCCTAGGGGGACAGGGGACTGAAAAACTGTTTTTT.